The 24 T cell receptor beta chains below were found in one sample sequenced in a study of blood T cell repertoires in COVID-19. This table comes from immunoSEQ multiplex PCR, and its TCRdb copy is limited to in-frame clones, with some not included. Here the sample spans roughly 400,000 clones, 80% to 95% being singletons. The sample was PBMCs or T cells enriched from blood (not recorded which). These receptors all come from a woman aged 40 to 50 who had been exposed to COVID-19.

The CDR3 DNA reads as TGTGCCAGCAGGCCCGGCCTAGGACAGGGGCCCGTAGTTAACACTGAAGCTTTCTTT. It yields the protein CASRPGLGQGPVVNTEAFF. The V gene is TRBV11-3, the J gene TRBJ1-1, with TRBD1 matching over 9 bases. The junction had 19 bases not matched to a gene; V was cut back by 6 bases and J by 2 bases. The CDR3 is made up of 19 amino acids. Germline assignment: CDR1 SGHNT and CDR2 YENEEA.

Here the CDR3 DNA reads TGCGCCAGCAGCCAAACAGGGCTGACGTCCGATGAGCAGTTCTTC. Its protein is CASSQTGLTSDEQFF. The J gene is TRBJ2-1, the V gene TRBV4-1, with a possible D match to TRBD1 (6 bases). The CDR3 has 15 residues. Trimming removed 2 bases at V and 8 bases at J, with 16 bases between. The V gene's germline CDR1 is MGHRA and CDR2 YSYEKL.

The rearrangement joins TRBV4-3 to TRBJ2-7; 10 bases fit TRBD2. The CDR3 is 17 residues long. The ends lost 0 bases at V and 3 bases at J; junction bases unmatched: 8. Per germline, CDR1 LGHNA and CDR2 YSLEER. The CDR3: CASSQESKREGGYEQYF. The CDR3 coding sequence is TGCGCCAGCAGCCAAGAAAGCAAGCGGGAGGGGGGCTACGAGCAGTACTTC.

This clone was recorded only once. This chain links TRBV7-3 with TRBJ1-1, with TRBD1 as a possible D gene (5 bases). The germline V gene has CDR1 SGHTA and CDR2 FQGTGA. The CDR3 spans 13 residues. Trimming stripped 6 bases from V and 4 bases from J, with 12 bases between. The CDR3 sequence is CASSLVQGTEAFF. The CDR3 DNA reads as TGTGCCAGCAGTTTAGTTCAGGGCACTGAAGCTTTCTTT.

The chain has TRBV9 and TRBJ1-5; 9 bases match TRBD1. From germline, CDR1 is SGDLS and CDR2 YYNGEE. The CDR3 length is 15 residues. The junction had 5 bases not matched to a gene; V was cut back by 0 bases and J by 7 bases. The CDR3 nucleotides read TGTGCCAGCAGCGTAGCCGGGACAGGGATCCAGCCCCAGCATTTT. Amino acid sequence: CASSVAGTGIQPQHF. The entire variable domain, with the rest obtained from reference TRBV9 and TRBJ1-5, is as follows: DSGVTQTPKHLITATGQRVTLRCSPRSGDLSVYWYQQSLDQGLQFLIQYYNGEERAKGNILERFSAQQFPDLHSELNLSSLELGDSALYFCASSVAGTGIQPQHFGDGTRLSIL.

The chain is built from TRBV27 and TRBJ1-1, with TRBD1 matching 8 bases. The CDR3 has 13 residues. Germline trimming cut 5 bases from V and 8 bases from J; bases unmatched to any gene: 7. Germline V gene data show CDR1 as MNHEY and CDR2 as SMNVEV (reference sequence). The CDR3 region has the DNA TGTGCCAGCAGTCCCCAGGACAGGGTAGAAGCTTTCTTT. This encodes CASSPQDRVEAFF.

This clone was recorded only once. The chain joins TRBV7-8 to TRBJ1-2; 11 positions match TRBD1. Germline assignment: CDR1 SGHVS and CDR2 FQNEAQ. The trim removed 1 base at V and 1 base at J, leaving 11 bases unmatched. CDR3 size: 19 residues. The CDR3: CASSLDYRDRGTLNYGYTF. For the CDR3, the DNA is TGTGCCAGCAGCTTAGACTACCGGGACAGGGGGACTCTTAACTATGGCTACACCTTC.

J is TRBJ2-3 and V is TRBV18, with TRBD1 identical over 10 bases. Germline CDR1 and CDR2: KGHSH and LQKENI. The CDR3 covers 20 residues. Trimming at V came to 1 base and at J to 2 bases, leaving 15 bases not matched to a gene. The CDR3 loop reads CASSPLPTGGRLSFTDTQYF. The CDR3, as DNA: TGTGCCAGCTCACCACTCCCGACAGGGGGCCGCCTTAGTTTCACAGATACGCAGTATTTT. The variable domain in full, with the rest retrieved from reference TRBV18 and TRBJ2-3, is NAGVMQNPRHLVRRRGQEARLRCSPMKGHSHVYWYRQLPEEGLKFMVYLQKENIIDESGMPKERFSAEFPKEGPSILRIQQVVRGDSAAYFCASSPLPTGGRLSFTDTQYFGPGTRLTVL.

This clone was detected once. The chain is built from TRBV6-4 and TRBJ2-1, with 7 nucleotides matching TRBD2. The CDR3 is 15 amino acids. The germline gives CDR1 MRHNA, CDR2 SNTAGT. Unmatched junction bases numbered 7, after V lost 4 bases and J lost 4 bases. The CDR3 DNA reads TGTGCCAGCAGTGCGACTAGCTCCATTTACAATGAGCAGTTCTTC. This translates into CASSATSSIYNEQFF.

The rearrangement uses TRBV7-8 and TRBJ2-1; TRBD2 is a possible D gene (5 bases). Trimming left V 2 bases short and J 8 bases short, with 25 bases between. CDR3 length: 18 amino acids. Germline V gene lookup returns CDR1 SGHVS and CDR2 FQNEAQ. The CDR3 sequence: CASSLNPGSRGRAYEQFF. DNA of the CDR3: TGTGCCAGCAGCTTAAATCCAGGAAGCCGGGGAAGAGCCTATGAGCAGTTCTTC.

This chain connects TRBV7-2 to TRBJ2-7; the match to TRBD2 covers 7 bases. The CDR3 runs to 12 residues. The V gene's germline CDR1 is SGHTA and CDR2 FQGNSA. V shed 8 bases and J 5 bases; nucleotides not matched to a gene: 6. CDR3 sequence (DNA): TGTGCCAGCGCGCGGGAGCCAGACGAGCAGTACTTC. This gives the protein CASAREPDEQYF.

The chain employs TRBV7-2 and TRBJ1-1; D is possibly TRBD1 (6 bases). Between the trimmed V and J ends, which lost 5 bases and 1 base, there was a span of 11 bases. This CDR3 comprises 14 residues. CDR1 and CDR2 (germline): SGHTA, FQGNSA. Written as DNA, the CDR3 is TGTGCCAGCAGCCAAACGGGACAGAACACTGAAGCTTTCTTT. Translated, it gives CASSQTGQNTEAFF.

V is TRBV25-1 and J is TRBJ2-7; D uncertain. This CDR3 has 12 amino acids. Germline V lookup: CDR1 MGHDK, CDR2 SYGVNS. The V gene lost 5 bases and the J gene lost 2 bases, with 7 bases spanning the gap. The CDR3 sequence: CASSQNTYEQYF. CDR3 DNA: TGTGCCAGCAGTCAAAACACCTACGAGCAGTACTTC.

The J gene is TRBJ1-5, the V gene TRBV29-1; TRBD1 aligns across 9 bases. With V trimmed by 4 bases and J by 4 bases, 8 bases remained unmatched. The CDR3 spans 15 residues. CDR1 and CDR2 from the germline V gene are SQVTM and ANQGSEA. CDR3 DNA sequence: TGCAGCGTTGTAGACAGGGGGAGCTTGAATCAGCCCCAGCATTTT. Encoded protein: CSVVDRGSLNQPQHF.

The J gene is TRBJ1-2, the V gene TRBV6-5; D remains ambiguous. Per the germline V gene, CDR1 is MNHEY and CDR2 is SVGAGI. Trimming removed 10 bases at V and 2 bases at J, with 17 bases between. The CDR3 is 14 amino acids. In DNA form, the CDR3 reads TGTGCCACCTCGAGGATGACGGTAAACTATGGCTACACCTTC. Translating it yields CATSRMTVNYGYTF.

This rearrangement joins TRBV11-2 to TRBJ1-1, with 8 bases fitting TRBD1. Germline assignment: CDR1 SGHAT and CDR2 FQNNGV. The ends lost 4 bases at V and 1 base at J; junction bases unmatched: 8. CDR3 length: 16 residues. The DNA for the CDR3 is TGTGCCAGCAGCTCAATCCGACAGGGGCCGAACACTGAAGCTTTCTTT. This encodes CASSSIRQGPNTEAFF. The full variable domain, with the rest looked up from reference TRBV11-2 and TRBJ1-1, is EAGVAQSPRYKIIEKRQSVAFWCNPISGHATLYWYQQILGQGPKLLIQFQNNGVVDDSQLPKDRFSAERLKGVDSTLKIQPAKLEDSAVYLCASSSIRQGPNTEAFFGQGTRLTVV.

This clone has only one observation. The chain carries TRBV9 and TRBJ1-4; D is unresolved. The CDR3 runs to 14 residues. Germline-derived CDR1 and CDR2 are SGDLS and YYNGEE. V dropped 0 bases and J dropped 8 bases, with 11 bases sitting between them. CDR3 nucleotides: TGTGCCAGCAGCGTAGGCACGGGTAGCGAAAAACTGTTTTTT. This encodes CASSVGTGSEKLFF.

The V and J genes are TRBV19 and TRBJ2-2; D possibly corresponds to TRBD2 (5 bases). CDR3 length: 14 residues. Trimming pared 7 bases from V and 0 bases from J, leaving 9 bases between. Germline assignment: CDR1 LNHDA and CDR2 SQIVND (reference sequence). The chain's CDR3 is CASMGSANTGELFF. DNA of the CDR3: TGTGCCAGTATGGGTAGCGCGAACACCGGGGAGCTGTTTTTT.

The rearrangement joins TRBV5-1 to TRBJ1-4; D ambiguous. Germline CDR1 reads SGHRS; CDR2 reads YFSETQ. The CDR3 consists of 15 residues. Trimming removed 2 bases from V and 0 bases from J, with 8 bases in between. CDR3 coding DNA: TGCGCCAGCAGCTTAATGACAACAACTAATGAAAAACTGTTTTTT. Encoded protein: CASSLMTTTNEKLFF.

The rearrangement links TRBV19 to TRBJ2-5; D perhaps matches TRBD2 (7 bases). Germline loops: CDR1 LNHDA, CDR2 SQIVND (reference sequence). CDR3 length equals 14 residues. With 2 bases removed from V and 4 bases from J, the gap between germline ends came to 11 bases. The CDR3 DNA reads TGTGCCAGTAGTATACAGGGGAGGGTAGAGACCCAGTACTTC. Translating it yields CASSIQGRVETQYF. Full variable domain (missing parts from reference TRBV19 and TRBJ2-5): DGGITQSPKYLFRKEGQNVTLSCEQNLNHDAMYWYRQDPGQGLRLIYYSQIVNDFQKGDIAEGYSVSREKKESFPLTVTSAQKNPTAFYLCASSIQGRVETQYFGPGTRLLVL.

This clone was seen only once. The chain recombines TRBV15 with TRBJ2-5; D possibly corresponds to TRBD2 (5 bases). The CDR3 consists of 16 residues. V was trimmed by 0 bases and J by 6 bases, leaving 17 bases between them. Germline lookup yields CDR1 LNHNV and CDR2 YYDKDF (reference sequence). The CDR3 sequence is CATSRDAGGLLQTQYF. As DNA, the CDR3 is TGTGCCACCAGCAGAGATGCTGGAGGCCTGCTGCAGACCCAGTACTTC. The complete variable domain, with remaining parts taken from reference TRBV15 and TRBJ2-5, reads DAMVIQNPRYQVTQFGKPVTLSCSQTLNHNVMYWYQQKSSQAPKLLFHYYDKDFNNEADTPDNFQSRRPNTSFCFLDIRSPGLGDTAMYLCATSRDAGGLLQTQYFGPGTRLLVL.

V usage is TRBV5-5 and J usage is TRBJ1-2; D possibly corresponds to TRBD1 (6 bases). V lost 3 bases and J 8 bases, leaving 14 bases between the germline ends. The CDR3 consists of 13 residues. Germline loops: CDR1 SGHKS, CDR2 YYEKEE (reference sequence). CDR3 residues: CASSSTTGLGYTF. CDR3 nucleotides: TGTGCCAGCAGCTCTACAACAGGGTTGGGCTACACCTTC.

The V gene is TRBV5-1, the J gene TRBJ2-7, with TRBD2 matching 8 bases. The CDR3 runs 16 residues. Germline CDR1 SGHRS, CDR2 YFSETQ. J gave up 5 bases and V 2 bases, and 12 bases lay outside the gene matches. This chain's CDR3 is CASSFRTGGYKHEQYF. The DNA of the CDR3 is TGCGCCAGCAGCTTCAGAACGGGAGGGTACAAACACGAGCAGTACTTC.

The J gene is TRBJ1-2, the V gene TRBV2, with D hard to call. From germline, CDR1 is SNHLY and CDR2 FYNNEI. Trimming shortened V by 9 bases and J by 4 bases, and 15 bases separated the two germline ends. The CDR3 totals 13 residues. CDR3 in DNA: TGTGCCAGTCTCCGGGATGCTACCTATGGCTACACCTTC. It codes for CASLRDATYGYTF.